These T cell receptor beta chains were read from a single sample in a study of Ad26.COV2.S vaccination and SARS-CoV-2 variants. Produced via immunoSEQ multiplex PCR; TCRdb's table is partial and in-frame only. The repertoire consists of around 320,000 clones, with 80% to 90% occurring once and the leading ten covering 3.4%. Sequencing used peripheral blood, obtained in a trial of Ad26.COV2.S vaccine versus placebo. The source is a person between 18 and 65 years old who received the Ad26.COV2.S COVID-19 vaccine or a placebo. Both conserved end residues are part of each CDR3. For some rows the clone size is stated as once, few or many, or as a class when expanded; others skip it.

NA	TRBV6-5	TRBJ1-2	CASTRDRQYYGYTF
NA	TRBV6-2/TRBV6-3	TRBJ2-3	CASSYMGASTDTQYF
NA	TRBV21-1	TRBJ1-5	CASSKAFGSIQHF
NA	TRBV6-6	TRBJ1-1	CASSLQRAGWTEAFF
NA	TRBV7-9	TRBJ2-1	CASSPEGDNNEQFF
NA	TRBV13	TRBJ1-4	CASSPTGPNEKLFF
NA	TRBV20-1	TRBJ2-1	CSASILAGVEQFF
NA	TRBV5-4	TRBJ2-6	CASSLGDPGANVLTF
NA	TRBV6-5	TRBJ1-1	CASSSTGAYTEAFF
NA	TRBV11-2	TRBJ1-6	CASSLGRAGSPLHF
NA	TRBV27	TRBJ2-5	CASSLSSSGGAETQYF
NA	TRBV7-2	TRBJ2-7	CASSLIGEAYEQYF
NA	TRBV30	TRBJ2-7	CAWAGQASHEQYF
NA	TRBV7-7	TRBJ1-4	CASSQGQGFPEKLFF
few	TRBV29-1	TRBJ2-2	CSVSLDRGAGELFF
NA	TRBV4-3	TRBJ2-1	CASSQDRGIGNEQFF
NA	TRBV6-5	TRBJ1-6	CAVTVSSYNSPLHF
NA	TRBV5-1	TRBJ1-3	CASSLVGDRGNTIYF
NA	TRBV3-1/TRBV3-2	TRBJ2-7	CASSPRLGGGADSSYEQYF
NA	TRBV10-3	TRBJ2-1	CAIQAESSYNEQFF
NA	TRBV30	TRBJ2-3	CAWTPGLAGLTDTQYF
NA	TRBV10-3	TRBJ1-1	CAIAQTNTEAFF
NA	TRBV3-1/TRBV3-2	TRBJ1-3	CASRRSSGNTIYF
NA	TRBV11-2	TRBJ2-1	CASSLVAGGRNEQFF
NA	TRBV3-1/TRBV3-2	TRBJ2-7	CASSQPPAGGGAWEQYF
NA	TRBV4-1	TRBJ2-7	CASSQDPDRTGGMNEQYF
NA	TRBV19	TRBJ1-1	CASSIGVNTEAFF
NA	TRBV4-1	TRBJ2-1	CASSPQGSSYNEQFF
NA	TRBV6-2/TRBV6-3	TRBJ2-3	CASSHRSTDTQYF
NA	TRBV7-9	TRBJ1-1	CASSPGTVNTEAFF
NA	TRBV7-2	TRBJ2-1	CASSLRHLLAAYNEQFF
NA	TRBV2	TRBJ2-7	CASRVGSYEQYF
NA	TRBV7-2	TRBJ2-5	CASSSARLWAQYF
NA	TRBV4-1	TRBJ2-5	CASSRGLAGGPRETQYF
NA	TRBV2	TRBJ1-5	CASRGRELQPQHF
NA	TRBV12-3/TRBV12-4	TRBJ1-2	CASSFWGSYGYTF
once	TRBV19	TRBJ2-2	CASSMSTGGLNTGELFF
NA	TRBV9	TRBJ2-2	CASSATGRANTGELFF
NA	TRBV2	TRBJ1-6	CASTLRQGNSPLHF
NA	TRBV3-1/TRBV3-2	TRBJ1-2	CASSQEGTLRNYGYTF
NA	TRBV3-1/TRBV3-2	TRBJ2-3	CASSGVVPQDTQYF
NA	TRBV11-3	TRBJ1-4	CASSFGTASNEKLFF
NA	TRBV6-5	TRBJ1-1	CASSIGLKNTEAFF
NA	TRBV4-3	TRBJ1-1	CASSQGVLHDTTEAFF
NA	TRBV7-9	TRBJ1-1	CASSLARGWAFF
NA	TRBV19	TRBJ1-2	CASQLGTGGYSNYGYTF
once	TRBV5-1	TRBJ2-5	CASSLGGPSGETQYF
NA	TRBV4-3	TRBJ1-1	CASSQDYVPGGTTEAFF
NA	TRBV5-1	TRBJ1-2	CASSPDGGNYGYTF
NA	TRBV2	TRBJ2-5	CASDRGQETQYF
NA	TRBV5-1	TRBJ1-1	CASSIIPEMNTEAFF
NA	TRBV12-5	TRBJ2-1	CASASWDNEQFF
NA	TRBV6-2/TRBV6-3	TRBJ2-2	CASSYSGWTGELFF
few	TRBV10-3	TRBJ1-1	CAISETGVSTEAFF
NA	TRBV7-9	TRBJ1-1	CASIRGDEAFF
once	TRBV15	TRBJ2-1	CATSKTGTYNEQFF
once	TRBV5-1	TRBJ2-1	CASSLDRDRFF
once	TRBV7-2	TRBJ1-5	CASSYYAEVRGNQPQHF
once	TRBV7-9	TRBJ2-7	CASSLWVNEQYF